This T cell receptor beta chain was documented in a study of cytomegalovirus exposure and HLA in healthy donors. Whole-study context: About 85 million unique TCRs from HLA-typed donors were held in an early release of data. Study results and caveats: Data from an earlier analysis indicated that most TCR beta V segments were productive either about 90% or about 30% of the time.

Comment on this clone: The antigen remains undetermined.

The CDR3 runs to 15 residues. Germline CDR1 SGHDT, CDR2 YYEEEE. Trimming removed 4 bases at V and 7 bases at J, with 19 bases between. A multiplex PCR was run with 60 Vbeta primers and 13 Jbeta primers. Clones were sequenced by immunoSEQ multiplex PCR, and TCRdb holds only the in-frame ones, with some missing. The sample yields some 100,000 clones, around 80% seen once. Sample: PBMCs. The chain is built from TRBV5-6 and TRBJ2-3, with D possibly being TRBD2 (5 bases). The sequence came from a male donor in good health and CMV-seropositive. The CDR3 DNA is TGTGCCAGCAGCCATTTACCGGGGAACCCACATACGCAGTATTTT. This sequence encodes CASSHLPGNPHTQYF.